This is a list of T cell receptor beta chains from one sample in a study of T-cell memory formation after mild COVID-19. TCRdb passed the 5' RACE reads through MiXCR, listing each CDR3 protein once. This table has roughly 400,000 distinct CDR3 sequences, approximately 24% appearing once. Sequences were obtained from PBMCs or a T cell subset sorted from them (not recorded which). These receptors all come from an adult woman who had mild COVID-19 (a few samples of this study predate the infection). Cell type and time point are not known. The conserved cysteine and the conserved F or W are not part of the CDR3 here.

V	length	J	CDR3
TRBV24-1	13	TRBJ2-7	ATSDYSPRGYEQY
TRBV12-3/TRBV12-4	14	TRBJ1-2	ASSSHRYDRNYGYT
TRBV24-1	13	TRBJ2-1	ATSDLGMGLDEQF
TRBV6-5	13	TRBJ2-3	ASSLVMTGGYTQY
TRBV20-1	10	TRBJ1-2	SAPTGTDGYT
TRBV19	10	TRBJ1-1	ASSIPNTEAF
TRBV18	16	TRBJ2-3	ASSHLSSVLGPTDTQY
TRBV15	11	TRBJ2-1	ATSRTSYNEQF
TRBV20-1	11	TRBJ1-5	SASGQPYQPQH
TRBV6-6	14	TRBJ2-2	ASSHGPATNTGELF
TRBV29-1	11	TRBJ2-3	SVERTSVDTQY
TRBV7-9	11	TRBJ1-2	ASSLQRDYGYT
TRBV5-1	12	TRBJ2-7	ASSLGQGAYEQY
TRBV4-3	11	TRBJ2-3	ASSQSAGDTQY
TRBV20-1	10	TRBJ1-2	SARRQGGGYT
TRBV11-2	12	TRBJ2-5	ASSLTSGVETQY
TRBV7-9	12	TRBJ1-2	ASSLVEGPYGYT
TRBV12-3/TRBV12-4	11	TRBJ1-1	ASSFKGAGEAF
TRBV5-1	12	TRBJ1-5	ASSLSQGGQPQH
TRBV6-5	11	TRBJ1-2	ASSYSDGYGYT
TRBV2	9	TRBJ1-1	ASSEEAWAF
TRBV4-3	13	TRBJ2-3	ASSQDGQGTDTQY
TRBV6-5	13	TRBJ1-1	ASSYWFAGNTEAF
TRBV28	14	TRBJ2-5	ASSTPTKTGKETQY
TRBV27	14	TRBJ1-5	ASSPRQGSSNQPQH
TRBV6-5	11	TRBJ2-7	ASSWESRGEQY
TRBV11-2	13	TRBJ1-4	ASSLPSLGGGKLF
TRBV7-2	17	TRBJ1-1	ASSFPRNGPARDGTEAF
TRBV29-1	14	TRBJ2-1	SVVYVSLGSYNEQF